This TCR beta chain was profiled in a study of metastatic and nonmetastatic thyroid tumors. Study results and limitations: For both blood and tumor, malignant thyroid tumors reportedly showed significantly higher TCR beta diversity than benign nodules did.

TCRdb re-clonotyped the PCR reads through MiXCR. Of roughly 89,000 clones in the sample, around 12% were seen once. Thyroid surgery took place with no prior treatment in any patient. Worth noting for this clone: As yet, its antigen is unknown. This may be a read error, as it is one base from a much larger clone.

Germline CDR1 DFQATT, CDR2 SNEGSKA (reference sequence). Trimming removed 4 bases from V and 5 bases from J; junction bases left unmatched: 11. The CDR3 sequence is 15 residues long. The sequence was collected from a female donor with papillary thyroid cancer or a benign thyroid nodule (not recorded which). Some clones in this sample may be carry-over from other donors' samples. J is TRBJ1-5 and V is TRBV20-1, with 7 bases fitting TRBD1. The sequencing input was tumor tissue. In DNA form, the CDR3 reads TGCAGTGCTACGCGGGACAGCCGATGGGATCAGCCCCAGCATTTT. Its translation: CSATRDSRWDQPQHF.